The 27 T cell receptor beta chains below all came from one sample that was sequenced in a study of cytomegalovirus exposure and HLA in healthy donors. This PCR relied on a set of 60 Vbeta primers and 13 Jbeta primers. Profiling relied on immunoSEQ multiplex PCR, and the TCRdb table lists in-frame clones only, not all of them. The sample lists 160,000 or so clones; less than 90% were seen once. The specimen was PBMCs. These receptors were obtained from a male donor in good health and CMV-seropositive.

The chain couples TRBV9 to TRBJ1-4, with D possibly TRBD1 on 5 matching bases. Germline assignment: CDR1 SGDLS and CDR2 YYNGEE. Trimming took off 0 bases at V and 1 base at J, with 10 bases between the two ends. This CDR3 region has 16 residues. In DNA, the CDR3 is TGTGCCAGCAGCGTAGGGGGGGAGGGAACTAATGAAAAACTGTTTTTT. Residues: CASSVGGEGTNEKLFF.

The chain couples TRBV27 to TRBJ2-6; maybe TRBD2 (6 bases). The V end lost 2 bases, the J end lost 0 bases, and 14 bases lay between the germline ends. Germline assignment: CDR1 MNHEY and CDR2 SMNVEV (reference sequence). CDR3 length: 18 amino acids. The CDR3 sequence: CASSLVPGLSSGANVLTF. The CDR3 DNA sequence: TGTGCCAGCAGTTTAGTTCCGGGACTTAGCTCTGGGGCCAACGTCCTGACTTTC.

To note about this clone: Other DNA sequences within the sample encode an identical CDR3. The V gene is TRBV18, the J gene TRBJ1-6; a weak D match, TRBD1 (5 bases). CDR3 length: 14 amino acids. The V and J ends lost 3 bases and 5 bases respectively, with 8 bases between them. Per germline, CDR1 KGHSH and CDR2 LQKENI. The CDR3 spells CASSPGTDNSPLHF. The CDR3 DNA is TGTGCCAGCTCACCTGGGACTGATAATTCACCCCTCCACTTT.

This clone is judged medium-sized. The V gene is TRBV19, the J gene TRBJ1-1; D is unresolved. CDR1 is LNHDA, CDR2 SQIVND, per germline (reference sequence). The V end was cut by 6 bases, the J end by 1 base, with 9 bases between. This CDR3 region has 13 residues. Here the CDR3 DNA reads TGTGCCAGTAGCCTTAAAGCGAACACTGAAGCTTTCTTT. Its protein product is CASSLKANTEAFF.

V usage is TRBV10-3 and J usage is TRBJ1-4; weak D call: TRBD1 (6 bases). CDR1 is ENHRY and CDR2 is SYGVKD in the germline V gene. With 4 bases removed from V and 0 bases from J, the gap between germline ends came to 18 bases. The CDR3 has 18 amino acids. The CDR3 sequence is CAISAKAGVAATNEKLFF. The CDR3, as DNA: TGTGCCATCAGTGCAAAGGCAGGGGTCGCCGCAACTAATGAAAAACTGTTTTTT.

This chain uses TRBV5-1 with TRBJ2-7; no clear D. The CDR3 runs to 15 residues. Trimming took off 0 bases at V and 3 bases at J, with 13 bases between the two ends. Germline V gives CDR1 SGHRS, CDR2 YFSETQ. The CDR3 DNA follows: TGCGCCAGCAGCTTGGTTTTACAGTCCGGCTACGAGCAGTACTTC. Translated: CASSLVLQSGYEQYF.

The chain carries TRBV30 and TRBJ2-3; 12 nucleotides match TRBD2. CDR3 length equals 14 residues. The germline V gene encodes CDR1 GTSNPN and CDR2 SVGIG (reference sequence). The CDR3 nucleotides are TGTGCTTCATCACTAGCGGGGGGTCCCAGAAGGCAGTATTTT. As protein: CASSLAGGPRRQYF.

The rearrangement links TRBV5-6 to TRBJ2-3, with D possibly TRBD1 on 7 matching bases. V dropped 10 bases and J dropped 0 bases, with 15 bases sitting between them. Germline values: CDR1 SGHDT, CDR2 YYEEEE. The CDR3 covers 14 residues. The CDR3 DNA is TGTGCCGGAATGACAGGGACTAGCACAGATACGCAGTATTTT. It is translated as CAGMTGTSTDTQYF.

The chain links TRBV4-1 to TRBJ1-6; D is unclear. CDR1 is MGHRA, CDR2 YSYEKL, per germline. This CDR3 is built from 16 residues. V was cut by 2 bases and J by 0 bases, with 8 bases left in between. The CDR3 coding sequence is TGCGCCAGCAGCCAACCGGTGAGCTCCTATAATTCACCCCTCCACTTT. Protein product: CASSQPVSSYNSPLHF.

V and J are TRBV20-1 and TRBJ1-1; no definite D call. Germline CDR1 reads DFQATT; CDR2 reads SNEGSKA (reference sequence). V shed 0 bases and J shed 6 bases, with 5 bases lying between them. The CDR3 is made up of 11 amino acids. In DNA form, the CDR3 reads TGCAGTGCTAGAGATAAGCCTGAAGCTTTCTTT. Translated: CSARDKPEAFF.

CDR3 coding DNA: TGTGCCAGCAGTTCGGACAGTCCTGAGCAGTTCTTC. It yields the protein CASSSDSPEQFF. The chain recombines TRBV2 with TRBJ2-1; perhaps TRBD1 as D (6 bases). CDR3 size: 12 residues. The germline V gene has CDR1 SNHLY and CDR2 FYNNEI. Trimming left V 5 bases short and J 9 bases short, with 11 bases between.

V is TRBV10-3 and J is TRBJ1-1; tentative D call: TRBD1 (5 bases). CDR3 length: 13 residues. Trimming removed 8 bases at V and 5 bases at J, with 15 bases between. Germline CDR1 ENHRY, CDR2 SYGVKD. CDR3 in DNA: TGTGCCATCTCTGACCAGGGAGGAACTGAAGCTTTCTTT. It yields the protein CAISDQGGTEAFF.

This sequence joins TRBV5-4 and TRBJ2-4; tentative D call: TRBD2 (8 bases). This CDR3 is built from 16 residues. Trimming took off 4 bases at V and 0 bases at J, with 14 bases between the two ends. Germline V gene lookup returns CDR1 SGHNT and CDR2 YYREEE (reference sequence). Here the CDR3 DNA reads TGTGCCAGCAGCCGGGGGGGACAGCTAGCCAAAAACATTCAGTACTTC. It yields the protein CASSRGGQLAKNIQYF.

This clone turned up a few times. The V and J genes are TRBV27 and TRBJ2-7, with a weak D call TRBD2 (7 bases). The length of the CDR3 is 13 residues. The V gene's germline CDR1 is MNHEY and CDR2 SMNVEV (reference sequence). V was pared by 5 bases and J by 7 bases, with 15 bases between. CDR3 bases: TGTGCCAGCAGTGGGAGGGAGGGGGGTGAGCAGTACTTC. Translating gives CASSGREGGEQYF.

This clone turned up a few times. This rearrangement joins TRBV28 to TRBJ2-7, with 11 bases matching TRBD1. CDR1 and CDR2 (germline): MDHEN, SYDVKM. Trimming at V came to 11 bases and at J to 7 bases, leaving 10 bases not matched to a gene. The CDR3 runs 13 residues. CDR3 in amino acids: CAAQDRGLGEQYF. The DNA for the CDR3 is TGTGCCGCGCAGGACAGGGGGCTCGGAGAGCAGTACTTC.

The CDR3 loop reads CASSLGSLVNSPLHF. CDR3 DNA sequence: TGTGCCAGCAGTTTAGGGAGCTTGGTGAATTCACCCCTCCACTTT. The chain couples TRBV27 to TRBJ1-6, with D unclear. Per germline, CDR1 MNHEY and CDR2 SMNVEV (reference sequence). The CDR3 sequence is 15 residues long. With 2 bases removed from V and 7 bases from J, the gap between germline ends came to 12 bases.

The genes are TRBV7-2 and TRBJ1-2; no definite D call. The length of the CDR3 is 13 residues. With 4 bases removed from V and 8 bases from J, the gap between germline ends came to 14 bases. CDR1 and CDR2 (germline): SGHTA, FQGNSA. The CDR3 spells CASSYPGLPGYTF. The CDR3 DNA reads TGTGCCAGCAGCTACCCCGGTCTTCCCGGCTACACCTTC.

The rearrangement links TRBV28 to TRBJ1-5; perhaps TRBD1 as D (6 bases). CDR3 length: 14 residues. Trimming took off 3 bases at V and 4 bases at J, with 10 bases between the two ends. Germline lookup yields CDR1 MDHEN and CDR2 SYDVKM. The CDR3 coding sequence is TGTGCCAGCAGTTTGGAGGGGGGGAATCAGCCCCAGCATTTT. Protein product: CASSLEGGNQPQHF.

The genes are TRBV15 and TRBJ2-7; a weak D match, TRBD1 (6 bases). The CDR3 consists of 13 residues. V shed 6 bases and J shed 2 bases, with 11 bases lying between them. CDR1 is LNHNV, CDR2 YYDKDF, per germline (reference sequence). CDR3 residues: CATRGGSPYEQYF. CDR3 sequence (DNA): TGTGCCACCAGAGGGGGTTCTCCCTACGAGCAGTACTTC.

The rearrangement uses TRBV30 and TRBJ2-5; TRBD1 matches 8 bases. J gave up 6 bases and V 3 bases, and 6 bases lay outside the gene matches. This CDR3 spans 13 amino acids. Germline lookup yields CDR1 GTSNPN and CDR2 SVGIG (reference sequence). The CDR3: CAWRGTGTKTQYF. As DNA, the CDR3 is TGTGCCTGGAGGGGGACAGGAACGAAGACCCAGTACTTC. Drawing the rest from reference TRBV30 and TRBJ2-5, the complete variable domain is SQTIHQWPATLVQPVGSPLSLECTVEGTSNPNLYWYRQAAGRGLQLLFYSVGIGQISSEVPQNLSASRPQDRQFILSSKKLLLSDSGFYLCAWRGTGTKTQYFGPGTRLLVL.

This clone turned up a few times. V and J are TRBV11-3 and TRBJ2-1, with no clear D. The CDR3 runs 14 residues. CDR1 and CDR2 (germline): SGHNT, YENEEA. V lost 5 bases and J lost 6, with 14 bases in between. CDR3: CASSHRRVGNEQFF. The DNA for the CDR3 is TGTGCCAGCAGCCACCGCCGGGTAGGCAATGAGCAGTTCTTC.

The chain is built from TRBV14 and TRBJ1-6; D call uncertain. The CDR3 totals 14 residues. From germline, CDR1 is SGHDN and CDR2 FVKESK. V was cut by 6 bases and J by 0 bases, with 6 bases left in between. This CDR3 is CASSKSSYNSPLHF. CDR3 coding DNA: TGTGCCAGCAGTAAGAGCTCCTATAATTCACCCCTCCACTTT.

The chain combines TRBV5-4 with TRBJ2-3, with 13 bases aligning to TRBD2. This CDR3 is built from 20 residues. V was clipped by 3 bases and J by 1 base; unmatched bases: 14. Germline V lookup: CDR1 SGHNT, CDR2 YYREEE (reference sequence). This CDR3 reads CASSWGGLAGSQGRTDTQYF. The CDR3 coding sequence is TGTGCCAGCAGCTGGGGGGGACTAGCGGGGTCCCAGGGTCGCACAGATACGCAGTATTTT.

The rearrangement links TRBV28 to TRBJ1-4; TRBD1 matches at 7 bases. V was clipped by 4 bases and J by 8 bases; unmatched bases: 13. Germline V gene lookup returns CDR1 MDHEN and CDR2 SYDVKM. The CDR3 totals 16 residues. Written as DNA, the CDR3 is TGTGCCAGCAGTTCCCCACTACAGGGGTTTGGCGAAAAACTGTTTTTT. Translated: CASSSPLQGFGEKLFF.

The CDR3 protein is CASRTFSTGVNTEAFF. CDR3 coding DNA: TGTGCCAGCAGGACTTTTTCGACAGGGGTGAACACTGAAGCTTTCTTT. This chain links TRBV27 with TRBJ1-1, with 8 positions matching TRBD1. The CDR3 spans 16 residues. The V segment lost 6 bases and the J segment 0 bases; nucleotides outside the gene matches: 9. From germline, CDR1 is MNHEY and CDR2 SMNVEV (reference sequence).

The rearrangement joins TRBV19 to TRBJ2-7; 12 bases line up with TRBD1. V shed 5 bases and J 0 bases; nucleotides not matched to a gene: 5. The CDR3 runs 16 residues. Germline V gene sequence: CDR1 LNHDA, CDR2 SQIVND (reference sequence). The DNA for the CDR3 is TGTGCCAGTAGTGGCCGGGACAGGGGGCCCTCCTACGAGCAGTACTTC. It codes for CASSGRDRGPSYEQYF.

The rearrangement links TRBV2 to TRBJ1-6, with D possibly matching TRBD1 (5 bases). The V gene's germline CDR1 is SNHLY and CDR2 FYNNEI. With 6 bases removed from V and 6 bases from J, the gap between germline ends came to 15 bases. CDR3 length: 15 amino acids. The CDR3 bases are TGTGCCAGCAGACCGGGACTGCGTCGTAATTCACCCCTCCACTTT. It codes for CASRPGLRRNSPLHF. Variable domain in full (rest from reference TRBV2 and TRBJ1-6): EPEVTQTPSHQVTQMGQEVILRCVPISNHLYFYWYRQILGQKVEFLVSFYNNEISEKSEIFDDQFSVERPDGSNFTLKIRSTKLEDSAMYFCASRPGLRRNSPLHFGNGTRLTVT.